The next 18 T cell receptor beta chains were all read from a single sample in a study of shared clonotypes between healthy human individuals. The data were produced by immunoSEQ multiplex PCR, yet TCRdb's version contains in-frame clones alone and is incomplete. The sample contains some 500,000 clones, 90% to 97% of which appear only once. The specimen sequenced was naive CD4+ T cells sorted from blood. Subset in this sample: CD45RA+ positively selected. The receptors shown here come from a woman in her 30s in good health.

V is TRBV28 and J is TRBJ2-2; 10 bases map to TRBD2. V lost 6 bases, J lost 4 bases, and 8 bases stayed unmatched. The CDR3 covers 16 residues. Germline CDR1 is MDHEN and CDR2 is SYDVKM. The CDR3 sequence: CASSLAGELGTGELFF. CDR3 sequence (DNA): TGTGCCAGCAGCCTAGCGGGAGAGTTGGGCACCGGGGAGCTGTTTTTT. Variable domain in full (rest from reference TRBV28 and TRBJ2-2): DVKVTQSSRYLVKRTGEKVFLECVQDMDHENMFWYRQDPGLGLRLIYFSYDVKMKEKGDIPEGYSVSREKKERFSLILESASTNQTSMYLCASSLAGELGTGELFFGEGSRLTVL.

The V gene is TRBV27, the J gene TRBJ2-3, with D possibly matching TRBD1 (6 bases). This CDR3 contains 14 residues. V dropped 5 bases and J dropped 1 base, with 10 bases sitting between them. Germline V lookup: CDR1 MNHEY, CDR2 SMNVEV (reference sequence). CDR3 nucleotide sequence: TGTGCCAGCAGTCCGACAGGTCGCACAGATACGCAGTATTTT. Translation: CASSPTGRTDTQYF.

The table lists this clone with a count of one. CDR3: CASSVVSSGNTIYF. The CDR3 nucleotides read TGTGCCAGCAGCGTAGTAAGCTCTGGAAACACCATATATTTT. V is TRBV9 and J is TRBJ1-3; D gene ambiguous. This CDR3 comprises 14 residues. Germline lookup yields CDR1 SGDLS and CDR2 YYNGEE. V shed 0 bases and J shed 0 bases, with 4 bases lying between them.

The V call is TRBV11-2, the J call TRBJ2-7; 8 nucleotides match TRBD1. The CDR3 contains 14 residues. Trimming removed 3 bases from V and 2 bases from J; junction bases left unmatched: 3. CDR1 and CDR2 from the germline V gene are SGHAT and FQNNGV. CDR3 amino acids: CASSFRTGTYEQYF. For the CDR3, the DNA is TGTGCCAGCAGCTTCCGGACAGGGACCTACGAGCAGTACTTC.

V and J are TRBV30 and TRBJ2-7, with D unclear. From germline, CDR1 is GTSNPN and CDR2 SVGIG (reference sequence). The V end was cut by 3 bases, the J end by 6 bases, with 12 bases between. This CDR3 region has 12 residues. The CDR3 DNA sequence: TGTGCCTGGAGCCCGCCCCCGGGCGAGCAGTACTTC. This gives the protein CAWSPPPGEQYF.

The chain recombines TRBV19 with TRBJ1-5; 8 bases are shared with TRBD1. The CDR3 runs to 16 residues. Germline-derived CDR1 and CDR2 are LNHDA and SQIVND (reference sequence). Losses at the gene ends were 4 bases for V and 1 base for J; bases not matched to a gene: 6. Here the CDR3 reads CASSTSRDRSNQPQHF. As DNA, the CDR3 is TGTGCCAGTAGTACCTCCCGGGACAGGAGCAATCAGCCCCAGCATTTT.

CDR3 DNA sequence: TGCGCCAGCAGCCTGGGGAGGCAGGGAATGTTGAGAAACACTGAAGCTTTCTTT. Encoded protein: CASSLGRQGMLRNTEAFF. The chain uses TRBV5-1 and TRBJ1-1; D is perhaps TRBD1 (5 bases). V dropped 4 bases and J dropped 2 bases, with 24 bases sitting between them. Germline CDR1 and CDR2: SGHRS and YFSETQ. The CDR3 is made up of 18 amino acids.

This clone has just one count. V usage is TRBV28 and J usage is TRBJ2-3, with TRBD2 identical over 12 bases. CDR1 MDHEN and CDR2 SYDVKM come from the germline V gene. After removal of 5 bases from V and 3 bases from J, the junction contained 3 bases not matched to a gene. The CDR3 has 15 residues. The CDR3: CASSRTSGATDTQYF. The CDR3 DNA is TGTGCCAGCAGTCGGACTAGCGGGGCAACAGATACGCAGTATTTT. The variable domain in full, with the rest retrieved from reference TRBV28 and TRBJ2-3, is DVKVTQSSRYLVKRTGEKVFLECVQDMDHENMFWYRQDPGLGLRLIYFSYDVKMKEKGDIPEGYSVSREKKERFSLILESASTNQTSMYLCASSRTSGATDTQYFGPGTRLTVL.

The chain is built from TRBV7-9 and TRBJ1-2, with D maybe TRBD1 (6 bases). The CDR3 length is 13 residues. Germline V CDR1 and CDR2: SEHNR, FQNEAQ (reference sequence). Between the trimmed V and J ends, which lost 5 bases and 6 bases, there was a span of 13 bases. In DNA form, the CDR3 reads TGTGCCAGCAGCCCCGAGGGGGTTGATGGCTACACCTTC. This encodes CASSPEGVDGYTF.

This rearrangement joins TRBV6-4 to TRBJ2-7; 9 bases agree with TRBD1. The trim removed 4 bases at V and 1 base at J, leaving 2 bases unmatched. CDR3 length: 14 residues. Germline V gives CDR1 MRHNA, CDR2 SNTAGT. This chain's CDR3 is CASSAGTGSYEQYF. CDR3 DNA: TGTGCCAGCAGTGCCGGGACAGGGTCCTACGAGCAGTACTTC.

V usage is TRBV6-5 and J usage is TRBJ2-7; 10 nucleotides match TRBD2. In germline, CDR1 is MNHEY, CDR2 SVGAGI. The ends lost 4 bases at V and 6 bases at J; junction bases unmatched: 9. The CDR3 spans 15 residues. CDR3 sequence: CASSLEGLAGVEQYF. The DNA of the CDR3 is TGTGCCAGCAGTTTAGAAGGTCTAGCGGGAGTCGAGCAGTACTTC.

The chain uses TRBV28 and TRBJ2-7; tentative D call: TRBD2 (5 bases). The CDR3 has 17 amino acids. Trimming left V 6 bases short and J 6 bases short, with 27 bases between. Germline V CDR1 and CDR2: MDHEN, SYDVKM. Here the CDR3 reads CASSLGAGVSNLGEQYF. The CDR3, as DNA: TGTGCCAGCAGCCTAGGCGCCGGGGTAAGTAATCTCGGCGAGCAGTACTTC. The variable domain in full, with the rest retrieved from reference TRBV28 and TRBJ2-7, is DVKVTQSSRYLVKRTGEKVFLECVQDMDHENMFWYRQDPGLGLRLIYFSYDVKMKEKGDIPEGYSVSREKKERFSLILESASTNQTSMYLCASSLGAGVSNLGEQYFGPGTRLTVT.

The chain carries TRBV27 and TRBJ2-7; TRBD2 aligns across 9 bases. From germline, CDR1 is MNHEY and CDR2 SMNVEV (reference sequence). This CDR3 is 15 amino acids long. After removal of 3 bases from V and 4 bases from J, the junction contained 7 bases not matched to a gene. The CDR3 bases are TGTGCCAGCAGTTTGGGCGCGGGAGGGCCATACGAGCAGTACTTC. Protein: CASSLGAGGPYEQYF.

The J gene is TRBJ2-3, the V gene TRBV28; no reliable D call. V lost 6 bases and J 1 base, leaving 11 bases between the germline ends. There are 14 residues in the CDR3. Germline V gene data show CDR1 as MDHEN and CDR2 as SYDVKM. CDR3 region: CASSPLLRTDTQYF. CDR3 DNA sequence: TGTGCCAGCAGCCCTTTACTCCGCACAGATACGCAGTATTTT.

This sequence joins TRBV19 and TRBJ2-2, with 9 bases identical to TRBD1. Germline-derived CDR1 and CDR2 are LNHDA and SQIVND (reference sequence). The CDR3 is 16 amino acids. V lost 4 bases, J lost 1 base, and 4 bases stayed unmatched. DNA of the CDR3: TGTGCCAGTAGTAGGCCGGGACAGGGGAACACCGGGGAGCTGTTTTTT. Translated, it gives CASSRPGQGNTGELFF.

The genes are TRBV5-1 and TRBJ2-7; D gene uncertain. CDR3 length: 12 amino acids. The germline V and J ends were trimmed by 3 bases and 12 bases, with 16 bases remaining between them. Germline V gene sequence: CDR1 SGHRS, CDR2 YFSETQ. In DNA form, the CDR3 reads TGCGCCAGCAGCTCCGAAGGGCCCGTGCTGTACTTC. Translating it yields CASSSEGPVLYF.

With respect to this clone: Other DNA sequences of this sample code for an identical CDR3. The rearrangement joins TRBV28 to TRBJ2-7; D not resolved. CDR3 length equals 11 residues. V shed 2 bases and J shed 7 bases, with 6 bases lying between them. Germline CDR1 is MDHEN and CDR2 is SYDVKM. The CDR3 nucleotides are TGTGCCAGCAGTTTAATGGGAGAGCAGTACTTC. Amino acids: CASSLMGEQYF.

The chain carries TRBV6-5 and TRBJ2-2; no definite D call. This CDR3 comprises 13 residues. Germline V gene data show CDR1 as MNHEY and CDR2 as SVGAGI. Trimming stripped 5 bases from V and 4 bases from J, with 8 bases between. The chain's CDR3 is CASSPFSTGELFF. CDR3 sequence (DNA): TGTGCCAGCAGTCCCTTTTCCACCGGGGAGCTGTTTTTT.